The 19 T cell receptor beta chains listed next were all sequenced from one sample in a study of blood T cell repertoires in COVID-19. Clones were read by immunoSEQ multiplex PCR, and TCRdb kept only the in-frame ones, dropping some. This sample yields 70,000 to 100,000 clones, of which around 90% are seen a single time; around 4% belongs to the top ten. Sample: peripheral blood. These receptors came from a woman of 80 years or more with active or convalescent COVID-19.

The chain combines TRBV5-1 with TRBJ1-1, with TRBD1 as a possible D gene (5 bases). Germline CDR1 is SGHRS and CDR2 is YFSETQ. The CDR3 totals 14 residues. V was shortened by 2 bases and J by 0 bases, with 8 bases between the two germline ends. The CDR3, as DNA: TGCGCCAGCAGCTTCGGGGGACTGAACACTGAAGCTTTCTTT. Translation: CASSFGGLNTEAFF.

The rearrangement uses TRBV3-1 (or the pseudogene TRBV3-2) and TRBJ2-5; no firm D call. V lost 4 bases to trimming and J lost 4 bases, with 13 bases between them. CDR3 length: 14 residues. Germline V CDR1 and CDR2: LGHDT, YNNKEL (reference sequence). The CDR3 DNA sequence: TGTGCCAGCAGCCGCCCAGCAGGCTCAGAGACCCAGTACTTC. Protein sequence: CASSRPAGSETQYF.

This clone was detected once. The gene calls are TRBV5-5 and TRBJ2-7; the match to TRBD2 covers 8 bases. This CDR3 region has 15 residues. Germline CDR1 is SGHKS and CDR2 is YYEKEE (reference sequence). Trimming removed 1 base from V and 2 bases from J; junction bases left unmatched: 5. This CDR3 is CASSLSLAGTYEQYF. The DNA of the CDR3 is TGTGCCAGCAGCTTGAGCCTAGCGGGCACCTACGAGCAGTACTTC.

The CDR3 sequence: CAWSAGDSYEQYF. Here the CDR3 DNA reads TGTGCCTGGAGTGCAGGGGATTCCTACGAGCAGTACTTC. The rearrangement uses TRBV30 and TRBJ2-7, with D tentatively TRBD1 (6 bases). The CDR3 is made up of 13 amino acids. CDR1 is GTSNPN, CDR2 SVGIG, per germline (reference sequence). V lost 1 base, J lost 1 base, and 8 bases lay in between.

The rearrangement links TRBV11-2 to TRBJ2-1, with 9 nucleotides matching TRBD1. The germline V gene encodes CDR1 SGHAT and CDR2 FQNNGV. The junction had 13 bases not matched to a gene; V was cut back by 5 bases and J by 2 bases. This CDR3 region has 18 residues. CDR3 sequence reads: CASSRGTGFRRAYNEQFF. The CDR3 DNA is TGTGCCAGCAGCCGCGGGACAGGGTTTCGTCGGGCCTACAATGAGCAGTTCTTC.

J is TRBJ2-1 and V is TRBV6-2 or TRBV6-3, with D possibly being TRBD2 (6 bases). Trimming took 5 bases from V and 4 from J, leaving 27 bases between them. The CDR3 extends over 19 amino acids. Germline V gene sequence: CDR1 MNHEY, CDR2 SVGEGT. The CDR3 loop reads CASSPQSVPGRGLYNEQFF. The CDR3 coding sequence is TGTGCCAGCAGTCCCCAATCGGTCCCCGGGAGAGGACTTTACAATGAGCAGTTCTTC.

J is TRBJ1-3 and V is TRBV28; unclear D gene. V lost 6 bases, J lost 6 bases, and 15 bases lay in between. Per germline, CDR1 MDHEN and CDR2 SYDVKM. CDR3 length: 14 amino acids. CDR3 nucleotide sequence: TGTGCCAGCAGCGGAGAGGGATGGGCAAACACCATATATTTT. Translation: CASSGEGWANTIYF.

This rearrangement joins TRBV10-3 to TRBJ2-1; 10 bases fit TRBD2. Germline values: CDR1 ENHRY, CDR2 SYGVKD. Losses at the gene ends were 7 bases for V and 7 bases for J; bases not matched to a gene: 10. CDR3 size: 15 residues. The CDR3: CAINPGLASANEQFF. In DNA, the CDR3 is TGTGCCATCAACCCGGGACTAGCGTCCGCGAATGAGCAGTTCTTC.

The CDR3 DNA reads TGTGCCAGCAGTTTGAGTTCTTATGGCTACACCTTC. This codes for CASSLSSYGYTF. The V gene is TRBV28, the J gene TRBJ1-2; D remains ambiguous. This CDR3 region has 12 residues. The V end was cut by 3 bases, the J end by 5 bases, with 7 bases between. The germline gives CDR1 MDHEN, CDR2 SYDVKM.

The V call is TRBV28, the J call TRBJ2-7; a weak D match, TRBD2 (6 bases). Deletions cut 6 bases from V and 9 bases from J, with 18 bases between. The CDR3 runs 13 residues. Germline assignment: CDR1 MDHEN and CDR2 SYDVKM. This CDR3 is CASSLSGRGGQYF. CDR3 nucleotides: TGTGCCAGCAGCCTCTCCGGACGGGGAGGGCAGTACTTC.

This chain joins TRBV29-1 and TRBJ1-4; 7 positions match TRBD1. The CDR3 consists of 14 residues. Germline trimming cut 6 bases from V and 4 bases from J; bases unmatched to any gene: 8. CDR1 is SQVTM, CDR2 ANQGSEA, per germline. This chain's CDR3 is CSVAGTANNEKLFF. The DNA for the CDR3 is TGCAGCGTCGCTGGGACAGCAAATAATGAAAAACTGTTTTTT.

V is TRBV7-8 and J is TRBJ1-6, with a possible D match to TRBD1 (6 bases). Germline V gene data show CDR1 as SGHVS and CDR2 as FQNEAQ. The CDR3 has 16 residues. Trimming left V 3 bases short and J 11 bases short, with 20 bases between. CDR3 in amino acids: CASSFRTESSGAPLHF. Written as DNA, the CDR3 is TGTGCCAGCAGCTTCCGGACAGAATCCTCTGGGGCACCCCTCCACTTT.

The chain employs TRBV14 and TRBJ2-1; no definite D call. Looked up from germline, CDR1 is SGHDN and CDR2 is FVKESK. The V gene lost 1 base and the J gene lost 6 bases, with 25 bases spanning the gap. The CDR3 is made up of 19 amino acids. CDR3 residues: CASSQALLETRYNSNEQFF. For the CDR3, the DNA is TGTGCCAGCAGCCAAGCTCTACTGGAGACGAGGTACAACTCCAATGAGCAGTTCTTC.

A word on this clone: Sequence at one end of the junction differs from germline and may be a read error. The chain recombines TRBV11-2 with TRBJ2-5; D is possibly TRBD2 (6 bases). This CDR3 contains 14 residues. Looked up from germline, CDR1 is SGHAT and CDR2 is FQNNGV. Here the CDR3 DNA reads TGTGCCAGCACCTTAGACGGGGGTCAAGAGACCCAGTACTTC. Translation: CASTLDGGQETQYF.

The rearrangement joins TRBV18 to TRBJ2-3; D is possibly TRBD1 (7 bases). The length of the CDR3 is 15 residues. Germline V gene sequence: CDR1 KGHSH, CDR2 LQKENI. Trimming shortened V by 3 bases and J by 0 bases, and 10 bases separated the two germline ends. The CDR3: CASSPTGTSTDTQYF. The CDR3 DNA sequence: TGTGCCAGCTCACCGACAGGGACTAGCACAGATACGCAGTATTTT. The whole variable domain, remainder taken from reference TRBV18 and TRBJ2-3, is NAGVMQNPRHLVRRRGQEARLRCSPMKGHSHVYWYRQLPEEGLKFMVYLQKENIIDESGMPKERFSAEFPKEGPSILRIQQVVRGDSAAYFCASSPTGTSTDTQYFGPGTRLTVL.

This clone was seen only once. V is TRBV28 and J is TRBJ2-2; D not resolved. V was clipped by 2 bases and J by 4 bases, with 11 bases between them. The V gene's germline CDR1 is MDHEN and CDR2 SYDVKM. The CDR3 has 15 residues. The CDR3 sequence is CASSLGRFSTGELFF. In DNA, the CDR3 is TGTGCCAGCAGTTTAGGCCGATTCTCCACCGGGGAGCTGTTTTTT.

This sequence joins TRBV28 and TRBJ2-3; 7 bases agree with TRBD1. Germline V gene sequence: CDR1 MDHEN, CDR2 SYDVKM. V was clipped by 5 bases and J by 3 bases; unmatched bases: 8. This CDR3 is 15 amino acids long. The CDR3 region is CASSPGTAGTDTQYF. The CDR3 DNA reads as TGTGCCAGCAGTCCCGGGACAGCAGGGACAGATACGCAGTATTTT.

The rearrangement joins TRBV2 to TRBJ2-1; 7 bases are shared with TRBD1. The V segment lost 4 bases and the J segment 5 bases; nucleotides outside the gene matches: 5. The CDR3 has 14 amino acids. CDR1 and CDR2 (germline): SNHLY, FYNNEI. As DNA, the CDR3 is TGTGCCAGCAGTGTACAGGGGCGCAACAATGAGCAGTTCTTC. Amino acid sequence: CASSVQGRNNEQFF.

This chain uses TRBV9 with TRBJ2-1; TRBD1 is a possible D gene (5 bases). The ends were cut back, 0 bases at V and 6 bases at J, with 7 bases in the middle. The CDR3 is made up of 13 amino acids. CDR1 and CDR2 from the germline V gene are SGDLS and YYNGEE. Written as DNA, the CDR3 is TGTGCCAGCAGCGTAGGACAGAGCAATGAGCAGTTCTTC. It codes for CASSVGQSNEQFF.